These T cell receptor beta chains were read from a single sample in a study of T cells in Graves' hyperthyroidism and ophthalmopathy. From the multiplex PCR reads, TCRdb called clonotypes with MiXCR, one entry per CDR3 protein. Here the sample spans under 800,000 distinct CDR3 sequences, 12% to 15% being singletons. Sequencing was done on a sample of blood. These receptors all stem from a woman under 30 with Graves' hyperthyroidism. CDR3s include the opening cysteine and the closing phenylalanine or tryptophan. Fields, in order: CDR3 length, clone size, D gene, V gene, J gene, CDR3 DNA, CDR3 protein. A D gene is named only where the DNA matches it firmly. Size is stated for part of the rows, as once, few or many counts, or as a class when the clone is expanded.

>16|many|TRBD2|TRBV11-1|TRBJ2-5
TGTGCCAGCGGCGACGAACCGGGACTAGCGGCGGAGACCCAGTACTTC
CASGDEPGLAAETQYF
>17|many|TRBD1|TRBV28|TRBJ2-1
TGTGCCAGCAGTACCCCCAGGTGGGACAGGGGCTACAATGAGCAGTTCTTC
CASSTPRWDRGYNEQFF
>14|NA|NA|TRBV20-1|TRBJ1-1
TGCAGTGCTCCGGCGGTAGGGGGGAACACTGAAGCTTTCTTT
CSAPAVGGNTEAFF
>13|few|NA|TRBV6-1|TRBJ1-4
TGTGCCAGCAGTCCGATGAGAGGAACCAAACTGTTTTTT
CASSPMRGTKLFF
>14|many|NA|TRBV7-9|TRBJ1-2
TGTGCCAGCAGCTTAGGAGGCAGGGCCTATGGCTACACCTTC
CASSLGGRAYGYTF
>14|many|NA|TRBV12-3/TRBV12-4|TRBJ2-5
TGTGCCAGCAGCAGAAGGGAATTTGGAGAGACCCAGTACTTC
CASSRREFGETQYF
>16|many|TRBD2|TRBV11-2|TRBJ2-7
TGTGCCAGCAGCTTAAGCGGCGGGAGCCTCTCCTACGAGCAGTACTTC
CASSLSGGSLSYEQYF
>15|NA|NA|TRBV6-1|TRBJ1-6
TGTGCCAGCAGTGACGGTGGGGCCCTAATTTCACCCCTCCACTTT
CASSDGGALISPLHF
>14|few|NA|TRBV6-2/TRBV6-3|TRBJ1-4
TGTGCCAGCAGTCCACATGCAACTAATGAAAAACTGTTTTTT
CASSPHATNEKLFF
>13|many|TRBD1|TRBV7-9|TRBJ2-5
TGTGCCAGCACTACAGGGGGTTGGGAGACCCAGTACTTC
CASTTGGWETQYF
>13|NA|NA|TRBV7-9|TRBJ2-2
TGTGCCAGCAGTTTCCTGAACACCGGGGAGCTGTCTTTT
CASSFLNTGELSF
>17|many|NA|TRBV27|TRBJ1-1
TGTGCCAGCAGCGCCCAACATCCGGGGGGTACGGACACTGAAGCTTTCTTT
CASSAQHPGGTDTEAFF
>16|NA|NA|TRBV6-5|TRBJ1-2
TGTGCCAGCAGTTACGCGGCTAAAAGGGGTATCGATGGCTACACCTTC
CASSYAAKRGIDGYTF
>12|many|NA|TRBV11-2|TRBJ2-7
TGTGCCAGCAGCTTCGGGGGACGCGAGCAGTACTTC
CASSFGGREQYF
>15|many|NA|TRBV7-9|TRBJ2-5
TGTGCCAGCAGCTTAATCTGGGACGCAGGGGAGACCCAGTACTTC
CASSLIWDAGETQYF
>16|NA|TRBD1|TRBV6-1|TRBJ2-2
TGTGCCAGCAGTGAGGTCGACAGGGGGATCACCGGGGAGCTGTTTTTT
CASSEVDRGITGELFF
>16|NA|NA|TRBV5-1|TRBJ1-1
TGCGCCAGCAGCTTGGGGGCCAGGCTTGAGATCTCTGAAGCTTTCTTT
CASSLGARLEISEAFF
>15|many|TRBD2|TRBV28|TRBJ2-5
TGTGCCAGCAGTCCCTACTACTCAGCGGGAGGGTTCGAGTACTTC
CASSPYYSAGGFEYF
>13|NA|NA|TRBV4-1|TRBJ1-5
TGCGCCAGCAGCCAAGCCCTTAATCAGCCCCAGCATTTT
CASSQALNQPQHF
>15|few|NA|TRBV29-1|TRBJ2-3
TGCAGCGTTCCTCCCGGGCTACTGACCACAGATACGCAGTATTTT
CSVPPGLLTTDTQYF
>15|many|NA|TRBV3-1|TRBJ1-1
TGTGCCAGCAGCCGAGGGACCGATTGGAACACTGAAGCTTTCTTT
CASSRGTDWNTEAFF
>16|few|TRBD2|TRBV4-1|TRBJ2-7
TGCGCCAGCAGCCAAGTATCGGGTAGCGGGAGTTACGAGCAGTACTTC
CASSQVSGSGSYEQYF
>16|many|NA|TRBV20-1|TRBJ2-1
TGCAGTGCTAGAGTGCCGGACTCTCCGATCTACAATGAGCAGTTCTTC
CSARVPDSPIYNEQFF
>15|many|TRBD1|TRBV5-1|TRBJ2-3
TGCGCCAGCAGCTCGAGGGACAGGTACACAGATACGCAGTATTTT
CASSSRDRYTDTQYF
>15|few|NA|TRBV6-5|TRBJ2-7
TGTGCCAGCAGTTACTCGGACTTAACTAAGTACGAGCAGTACTTC
CASSYSDLTKYEQYF
>13|few|NA|TRBV13|TRBJ1-4
TGTGCCAGCAGCGTCCGGGACACTGAAAAACTGTTTTTT
CASSVRDTEKLFF
>12|NA|TRBD1|TRBV6-1|TRBJ2-5
TGTGCCAGTGGACAGGTTTCTACAGTGGGGTACTTC
CASGQVSTVGYF
>14|NA|NA|TRBV5-8|TRBJ2-5
TGTGCAAGCAAGTACGCCCCGGCGGGGGAGACCCAGTACTTC
CASKYAPAGETQYF
>16|NA|TRBD2|TRBV20-1|TRBJ2-1
TGCAGTGCTAGTCTAGCGGGAGGGTTCCGTTACAATGAGCAGTTCTTC
CSASLAGGFRYNEQFF
>13|NA|TRBD2|TRBV20-1|TRBJ2-2
TGCAGTGCTAGGGCTAGCGGGTCCGGGGAGCTGTTTTTT
CSARASGSGELFF
>14|many|TRBD1|TRBV11-2|TRBJ2-7
TGTGCCAGCAGCCAGACAGGGACCTACTACGAGCAGTACTTC
CASSQTGTYYEQYF
>14|NA|NA|TRBV10-3|TRBJ2-3
TGTGCCATCAGCACGTCCAGTTTCAATCAGCCCCAGTATTTT
CAISTSSFNQPQYF
>18|few|TRBD2|TRBV5-5|TRBJ2-7
TGTGCCAGCAGCCAGACTCGGGGACTAGCGGGAGACGTCTACGAGCAGTACTTC
CASSQTRGLAGDVYEQYF
>17|few|TRBD2|TRBV5-1|TRBJ2-2
TGCGCCAGCAGCTTGGCCGGGGCTAGCGGGAACACCGGGGAGCTGTTTTTT
CASSLAGASGNTGELFF
>15|many|NA|TRBV20-1|TRBJ2-1
TGCAGTGCTAGAGATCCATGGGGCGCGGGTGATGAGCAGTTCTTC
CSARDPWGAGDEQFF
>15|many|TRBD2|TRBV2|TRBJ2-5
TGTGCCAGCAGGGGGACTAGCGGGAGTACAGAGACCCAGTACTTC
CASRGTSGSTETQYF